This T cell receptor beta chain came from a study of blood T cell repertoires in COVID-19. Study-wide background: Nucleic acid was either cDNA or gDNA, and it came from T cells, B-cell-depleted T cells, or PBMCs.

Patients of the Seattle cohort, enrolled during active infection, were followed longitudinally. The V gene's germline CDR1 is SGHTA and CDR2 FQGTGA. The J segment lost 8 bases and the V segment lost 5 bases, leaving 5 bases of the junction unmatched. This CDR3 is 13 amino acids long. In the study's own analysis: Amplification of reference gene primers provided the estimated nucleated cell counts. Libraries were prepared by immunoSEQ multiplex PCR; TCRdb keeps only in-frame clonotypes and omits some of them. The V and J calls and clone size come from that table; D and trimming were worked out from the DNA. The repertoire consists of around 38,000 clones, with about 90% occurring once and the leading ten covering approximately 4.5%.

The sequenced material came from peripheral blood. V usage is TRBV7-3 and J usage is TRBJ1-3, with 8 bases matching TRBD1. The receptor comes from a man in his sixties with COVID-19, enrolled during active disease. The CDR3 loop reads CASSGQGGDTIYF. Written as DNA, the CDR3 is TGTGCCAGCAGCGGACAGGGAGGAGACACCATATATTTT.